One TCR beta chain is described in this entry. This sample is drawn from a study of shared clonotypes between healthy human individuals. Naive CD8 cells, CD45RO-negative and positively selected for CCR7, excluded terminally differentiated effector memory CD45RA+ cells. Sequenced by immunoSEQ multiplex PCR; TCRdb stores in-frame clones only, minus some. The sample shows about 2.1 million clones, roughly 95% of them seen only once. CDR3 length: 19 amino acids. Germline lookup yields CDR1 SEHNR and CDR2 FQNEAQ (reference sequence). V lost 4 bases and J lost 2, with 27 bases in between. This clonotype originated in a man aged 18 to 35 in good health. Some clones in this sample may be carry-over from other donors' samples. The specimen sequenced was naive CD8+ T cells from PBMCs. The chain combines TRBV7-9 with TRBJ2-7, with D tentatively TRBD2 (5 bases). CDR3 amino acids: CASSSPDGPSPTGTYEQYF. CDR3 bases: TGTGCCAGCAGCTCCCCGGACGGCCCCAGCCCAACGGGGACCTACGAGCAGTACTTC.